This T cell receptor beta chain derives from a study of beta chain features in type 1 diabetes. Broader study findings: In all four CD4+ subsets, TCRB CDR3 length was significantly, moderately reduced in type 1 diabetes. HLA influence on TCRB rearrangement stayed unresolved here. Researchers cautioned that cDNA sequencing could over-represent cells with high TCR expression. Healthy donors had naive, central memory and Treg TCRB repertoires that appeared less similar than those seen among patients.

Points on this clone: The antigen remains undetermined.

The CDR3 covers 13 residues. Germline CDR1 and CDR2: MNHEY and SVGAGI. Trimming shortened V by 5 bases and J by 4 bases, and 11 bases separated the two germline ends. A single heparinised draw of approximately 0.12 L on average was taken per donor. Sequenced material consisted of expressed TCRB transcripts (all of the isolated RNA was reverse transcribed). Generated by immunoSEQ multiplex PCR, the TCRdb table keeps only in-frame clones and is missing some. The table has around 710,000 clones, over 10% seen once. This receptor was identified in a man aged 25-40 years with type 1 diabetes. The chain uses TRBV6-5 and TRBJ1-1; perhaps TRBD1 as D (5 bases). Specimen: naive CD4+ T cells from blood. In DNA, the CDR3 is TGTGCCAGCAGTACAGGTAGCGTCACTGAAGCTTTCTTT. As protein: CASSTGSVTEAFF.